What follows is one T cell receptor (beta chain) and its context. Its matching antigen is unknown. The data derive from a study of shared clonotypes between healthy human individuals. Study-wide findings and caveats: Exclusively blood specimens were collected; tissue repertoires likely differ.

The input for sorted-subset replicate PCRs was around 200 ng DNA, 25,000 to 35,000 T cell genomes. Here immunoSEQ multiplex PCR was the method, and the copy in TCRdb shows in-frame clones only, minus some. Among over 850,000 clones listed, approximately 78% were seen once. CD4+ cells yielded CD45RA+ naive and CD45RA-negative memory subsets. This TCR was recovered from a man between 18 and 35 years old in good health. Some clones in this sample may be carry-over from other donors' samples. The sample comprised memory CD4+ T cells from PBMCs. The subset is: CD45RA-negative fraction.

CDR3 DNA: TGCGCCAGCAGCTTGGACCCTTCCGGGACAGTTCCCGATCAGCCCCAGCATTTT. It specifies CASSLDPSGTVPDQPQHF. The V gene is TRBV5-1, the J gene TRBJ1-5, with 7 nucleotides matching TRBD1. Germline CDR1 SGHRS, CDR2 YFSETQ. V shed 0 bases and J 5 bases; nucleotides not matched to a gene: 14. The CDR3 spans 18 residues.